This passage covers 20 T cell receptor beta chains from one sample sequenced in a study of T cell responses to AZD1222 COVID-19 vaccine. The data were produced by immunoSEQ multiplex PCR, yet TCRdb's version contains in-frame clones alone and is incomplete. The data contain about 130,000 clones, around 90% of them singletons. Here the sequenced sample was peripheral blood, taken on day 0 of AZD1222 vaccination. The source of these receptors is an adult in good health.

This rearrangement joins TRBV9 to TRBJ2-1; 16 bases line up with TRBD2. Trimming took 2 bases from V and 8 from J; bases not matched to a gene: 7. Germline V CDR1 and CDR2: SGDLS, YYNGEE. The CDR3 loop spans 17 amino acids. The CDR3: CASSVGLAGGFSDEQFF. In DNA form, the CDR3 reads TGTGCCAGCAGCGTGGGACTAGCGGGAGGGTTTTCAGATGAGCAGTTCTTC.

The chain has TRBV11-3 and TRBJ1-1; TRBD1 matches 9 bases. Trimming cost V 5 bases and J 1 base; bases outside gene matches: 5. This CDR3 is 15 amino acids long. CDR1 is SGHNT, CDR2 YENEEA, per germline. CDR3 residues: CASSPYRGQNTEAFF. The DNA of the CDR3 is TGTGCCAGCAGCCCCTACAGGGGGCAGAACACTGAAGCTTTCTTT.

The CDR3 here is CATSDRLDTANTGELFF. The CDR3 DNA sequence: TGTGCCACCAGTGATCGGCTGGACACAGCGAACACCGGGGAGCTGTTTTTT. This sequence joins TRBV24-1 and TRBJ2-2; perhaps TRBD1 as D (5 bases). This CDR3 region has 17 residues. V was cut by 3 bases and J by 0 bases, with 13 bases left in between. Germline loops: CDR1 KGHDR, CDR2 SFDVKD.

This chain joins TRBV27 and TRBJ1-1; D may be TRBD1 (5 bases). Trimming took off 4 bases at V and 3 bases at J, with 24 bases between the two ends. This CDR3 spans 18 amino acids. CDR1 is MNHEY, CDR2 SMNVEV, per germline (reference sequence). The CDR3 spells CASSSLFGRARGDTEAFF. The DNA for the CDR3 is TGTGCCAGCAGTTCCCTATTCGGCAGGGCAAGAGGGGACACTGAAGCTTTCTTT.

The V and J genes are TRBV7-9 and TRBJ2-2, with 9 bases matching TRBD1. The CDR3 covers 17 residues. V shed 6 bases and J 6 bases; nucleotides not matched to a gene: 14. CDR1 is SEHNR and CDR2 is FQNEAQ in the germline V gene (reference sequence). For the CDR3, the DNA is TGTGCCAGCAGAGGGACAGGGAAGCGTTTTAGCCCCGGGGAGCTGTTTTTT. It specifies CASRGTGKRFSPGELFF.

The chain recombines TRBV30 with TRBJ2-1, with 14 bases matching TRBD2. This CDR3 is 18 amino acids long. Trimming removed 4 bases from V and 2 bases from J; junction bases left unmatched: 10. Germline CDR1 is GTSNPN and CDR2 is SVGIG (reference sequence). As DNA, the CDR3 is TGTGCCTGGACGGGGACTAGCGGGAGCTCTTATACCTACAATGAGCAGTTCTTC. Translating gives CAWTGTSGSSYTYNEQFF. The whole variable domain, filled in from reference TRBV30 and TRBJ2-1, reads SQTIHQWPATLVQPVGSPLSLECTVEGTSNPNLYWYRQAAGRGLQLLFYSVGIGQISSEVPQNLSASRPQDRQFILSSKKLLLSDSGFYLCAWTGTSGSSYTYNEQFFGPGTRLTVL.

The J gene is TRBJ2-6, the V gene TRBV5-4; either TRBD1 or TRBD2 may fit D (5 bases each). The V gene's germline CDR1 is SGHNT and CDR2 YYREEE (reference sequence). This CDR3 has 13 residues. The germline V and J ends were trimmed by 7 bases and 0 bases, with 5 bases remaining between them. The CDR3 here is CASGGSGANVLTF. The CDR3 region has the DNA TGTGCCAGCGGGGGCTCTGGGGCCAACGTCCTGACTTTC.

The rearrangement links TRBV2 to TRBJ1-1; D remains unclear. This CDR3 region has 13 residues. The V gene lost 4 bases and the J gene lost 0 bases, with 6 bases spanning the gap. The germline V gene has CDR1 SNHLY and CDR2 FYNNEI. As DNA, the CDR3 is TGTGCCAGCAGTGGGCAGGTGAACACTGAAGCTTTCTTT. Translated, it gives CASSGQVNTEAFF.

A note on this clone: This sample also contains other DNA sequences that code for the same CDR3. The rearrangement links TRBV5-4 to TRBJ1-4; TRBD1 matches 7 bases. This CDR3 has 14 amino acids. V was pared by 0 bases and J by 4 bases, with 0 bases of the junction left unmatched. Germline V CDR1 and CDR2: SGHNT, YYREEE (reference sequence). CDR3 coding DNA: TGTGCCAGCAGCTTGGGACAGGGTAATGAAAAACTGTTTTTT. Amino acids: CASSLGQGNEKLFF.

The chain has TRBV9 and TRBJ1-2; 7 positions agree with TRBD1. The CDR3 has 15 amino acids. The V and J ends lost 1 base and 1 base, in that order; junction bases with no gene match: 4. Germline V CDR1 and CDR2: SGDLS, YYNGEE. CDR3: CASSVSGTDNYGYTF. DNA for the CDR3: TGTGCCAGCAGCGTATCCGGGACAGATAACTATGGCTACACCTTC.

The chain combines TRBV19 with TRBJ2-7; 14 bases line up with TRBD2. The trim removed 7 bases at V and 3 bases at J, leaving 5 bases unmatched. The CDR3 is 15 amino acids. Germline V gene data show CDR1 as LNHDA and CDR2 as SQIVND (reference sequence). CDR3 sequence reads: CASTRLAGGDYEQYF. CDR3 coding DNA: TGTGCCAGTACCAGACTAGCGGGAGGGGACTACGAGCAGTACTTC.

The CDR3 DNA sequence: TGTGCCAGCAGTTTATCCCCGATTCAAGAGACCCAGTACTTC. It codes for CASSLSPIQETQYF. The V gene is TRBV27, the J gene TRBJ2-5, with D uncertain. Germline-derived CDR1 and CDR2 are MNHEY and SMNVEV (reference sequence). The CDR3 covers 14 residues. V lost 0 bases and J 2 bases, leaving 7 bases between the germline ends.

The chain joins TRBV6-5 to TRBJ2-3; either TRBD1 or TRBD2 may supply D (5 bases each). Germline loops: CDR1 MNHEY, CDR2 SVGAGI. This CDR3 has 15 residues. V lost 2 bases and J lost 0, with 9 bases in between. This CDR3 is CASSYKGRSTDTQYF. The CDR3 DNA sequence: TGTGCCAGCAGTTACAAGGGACGGAGCACAGATACGCAGTATTTT.

The CDR3 DNA follows: TGTGCCAGCAGTTTATCTTTTCGTCAGCCCCAGCATTTT. Translating it yields CASSLSFRQPQHF. V usage is TRBV27 and J usage is TRBJ1-5, with D hard to call. This CDR3 contains 13 residues. V lost 0 bases and J lost 6, with 6 bases in between. The germline V gene has CDR1 MNHEY and CDR2 SMNVEV (reference sequence).

V gene TRBV12-5 combines with J gene TRBJ2-7; 11 bases are shared with TRBD2. Germline V CDR1 and CDR2: LGHNT, FRNRAP. The CDR3 spans 16 residues. The V and J ends lost 2 bases and 4 bases, in that order; junction bases with no gene match: 7. CDR3: CASGLRLAGLGYEQYF. The CDR3 DNA follows: TGTGCTAGTGGTTTGAGACTAGCGGGGTTGGGTTACGAGCAGTACTTC.

The V call is TRBV6-6, the J call TRBJ2-1; D gene ambiguous. The length of the CDR3 is 12 residues. V was cut by 0 bases and J by 8 bases, with 5 bases left in between. The germline gives CDR1 MNHNY, CDR2 SVGAGI (reference sequence). CDR3 region: CASSYSYDEQFF. The CDR3 DNA is TGTGCCAGCAGTTACTCTTACGATGAGCAGTTCTTC.

The rearrangement links TRBV3-1 (or the pseudogene TRBV3-2) to TRBJ2-3, with D perhaps TRBD1 or TRBD2 (5 bases each). CDR3 size: 15 residues. Germline assignment: CDR1 LGHDT and CDR2 YNNKEL (reference sequence). Deletions cut 7 bases from V and 0 bases from J, with 14 bases between. In DNA form, the CDR3 reads TGTGCCAGCAACCCCCGGGGCGGAAGCACAGATACGCAGTATTTT. It specifies CASNPRGGSTDTQYF.

The chain uses TRBV4-1 and TRBJ2-7; weak D call: TRBD1 (5 bases). The CDR3 extends over 16 amino acids. In germline, CDR1 is MGHRA, CDR2 YSYEKL. Trimming cost V 0 bases and J 2 bases, with 14 bases left between them. CDR3: CASSQDLSGNPYEQYF. The CDR3 DNA reads as TGCGCCAGCAGCCAAGATCTTTCAGGGAATCCCTACGAGCAGTACTTC.

The chain carries TRBV5-4 and TRBJ2-1, with unresolved D. Trimming took 3 bases from V and 2 from J, leaving 0 bases between them. In germline, CDR1 is SGHNT, CDR2 YYREEE (reference sequence). The CDR3 totals 11 residues. CDR3 in DNA: TGTGCCAGCAGCTCCTACAATGAGCAGTTCTTC. This sequence encodes CASSSYNEQFF. The entire variable domain, with the rest obtained from reference TRBV5-4 and TRBJ2-1, is as follows: ETGVTQSPTHLIKTRGQQVTLRCSSQSGHNTVSWYQQALGQGPQFIFQYYREEENGRGNFPPRFSGLQFPNYSSELNVNALELDDSALYLCASSSYNEQFFGPGTRLTVL.

The V and J genes are TRBV18 and TRBJ2-1, with 15 bases lining up with TRBD2. The CDR3 is 18 amino acids. V was pared by 1 base and J by 9 bases, with 10 bases of the junction left unmatched. The V gene's germline CDR1 is KGHSH and CDR2 LQKENI. This CDR3 is CASSPHGLAGGPVSEQFF. The CDR3 DNA follows: TGTGCCAGCTCACCACATGGACTAGCGGGAGGGCCTGTAAGTGAGCAGTTCTTC. The whole variable domain, filled in from reference TRBV18 and TRBJ2-1, reads NAGVMQNPRHLVRRRGQEARLRCSPMKGHSHVYWYRQLPEEGLKFMVYLQKENIIDESGMPKERFSAEFPKEGPSILRIQQVVRGDSAAYFCASSPHGLAGGPVSEQFFGPGTRLTVL.